This entry describes one TCR beta chain. Intraepithelial plus lamina propria lymphocytes were released by processing graft tissue. The data stem from a study of graft-versus-host responses after intestinal transplantation. This table comes from immunoSEQ multiplex PCR, and its TCRdb copy is limited to in-frame clones, with some not included. The sample lists under 4,000 clones; 75% to 85% were seen once. This CDR3 region has 11 residues. Trimming left V 4 bases short and J 7 bases short, with 8 bases between. Per germline, CDR1 DFQATT and CDR2 SNEGSKA (reference sequence). The TCR comes from a human patient who received an intestinal transplant, so some T cells may come from the graft donor. The chain links TRBV20-1 to TRBJ2-1; D remains unclear. The sequencing here drew on ileum tissue, taken roughly 17 and 21 days after intestinal transplantation. The CDR3 sequence: CSAKAGNEQFF. As DNA, the CDR3 is TGCAGTGCTAAGGCCGGGAATGAGCAGTTCTTC.